The 3 T cell receptor beta chains given below trace back to one sample, sequenced in a study of blood T cell repertoires in COVID-19. Generated by immunoSEQ multiplex PCR, the TCRdb table keeps only in-frame clones and is missing some. The sample shows under 200,000 clones, around 83% of them seen only once. The sample comprised peripheral blood. The receptors shown here come from a woman aged 40 to 50 with acute or convalescent COVID-19.

The gene calls are TRBV28 and TRBJ1-2; a weak D match, TRBD1 (6 bases). The germline gives CDR1 MDHEN, CDR2 SYDVKM. The CDR3 has 14 residues. V lost 1 base to trimming and J lost 7 bases, with 13 bases between them. CDR3 sequence: CASSLFGTRGGYTF. CDR3 nucleotide sequence: TGTGCCAGCAGTTTATTCGGGACACGGGGTGGCTACACCTTC.

This sequence joins TRBV7-2 and TRBJ1-1; D gene ambiguous. Looked up from germline, CDR1 is SGHTA and CDR2 is FQGNSA. The CDR3 covers 17 residues. V gave up 8 bases and J gave up 0 bases, with 22 bases separating them. The CDR3 here is CASLPLKITQLNTEAFF. The CDR3 bases are TGTGCCAGCCTACCATTGAAGATAACTCAACTGAACACTGAAGCTTTCTTT.

The chain couples TRBV12-3 or TRBV12-4 to TRBJ2-7; D not certain. The germline V and J ends were trimmed by 0 bases and 3 bases, with 3 bases remaining between them. There are 12 residues in the CDR3. CDR3 protein: CASSLAVYEQYF. DNA of the CDR3: TGTGCCAGCAGTTTAGCCGTCTACGAGCAGTACTTC.